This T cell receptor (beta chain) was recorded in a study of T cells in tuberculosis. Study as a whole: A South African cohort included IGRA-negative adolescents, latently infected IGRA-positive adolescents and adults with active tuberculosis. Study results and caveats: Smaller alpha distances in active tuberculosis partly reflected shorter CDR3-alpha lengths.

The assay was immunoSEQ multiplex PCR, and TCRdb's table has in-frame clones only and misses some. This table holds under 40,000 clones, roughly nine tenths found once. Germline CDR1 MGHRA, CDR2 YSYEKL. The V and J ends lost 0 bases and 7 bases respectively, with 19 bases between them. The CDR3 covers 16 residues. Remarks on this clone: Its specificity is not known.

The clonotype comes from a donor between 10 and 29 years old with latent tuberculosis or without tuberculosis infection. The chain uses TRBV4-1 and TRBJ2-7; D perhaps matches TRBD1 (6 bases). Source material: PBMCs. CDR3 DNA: TGCGCCAGCAGCCAAGAAGTGGCACAGGGTGAGAGAGAGCAGTACTTC. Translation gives CASSQEVAQGEREQYF.